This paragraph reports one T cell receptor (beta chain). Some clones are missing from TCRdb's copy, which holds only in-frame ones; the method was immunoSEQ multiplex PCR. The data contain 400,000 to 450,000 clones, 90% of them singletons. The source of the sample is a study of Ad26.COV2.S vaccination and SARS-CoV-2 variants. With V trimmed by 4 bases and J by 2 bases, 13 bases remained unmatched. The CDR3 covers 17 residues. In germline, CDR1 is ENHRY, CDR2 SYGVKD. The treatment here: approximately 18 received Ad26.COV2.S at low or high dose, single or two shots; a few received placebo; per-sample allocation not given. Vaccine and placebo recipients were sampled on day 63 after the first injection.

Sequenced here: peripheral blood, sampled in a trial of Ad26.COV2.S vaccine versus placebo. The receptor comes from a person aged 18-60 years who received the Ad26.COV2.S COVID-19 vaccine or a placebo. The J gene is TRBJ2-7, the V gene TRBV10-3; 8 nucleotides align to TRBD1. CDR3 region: CAISGAPGTGPTYEQYF. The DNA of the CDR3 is TGTGCCATCAGTGGGGCCCCCGGGACAGGACCTACCTACGAGCAGTACTTC.